These 23 T cell receptor beta chains came from one sample sequenced in a study of PD-L1 blockade in urothelial cancer. Sequencing was performed with immunoSEQ multiplex PCR; in TCRdb, only in-frame clones are kept and a portion is missing. This table holds around 100,000 clones, around 87% found once. Time point denoted: pretreatment peripheral blood. Sample: PBMCs, taken around atezolizumab (anti-PD-L1) treatment. Source of these receptors: a man aged 60-69 years with urothelial cancer.

V and J are TRBV5-6 and TRBJ2-7; 8 bases map to TRBD2. This CDR3 has 14 amino acids. J gave up 7 bases and V 1 base, and 7 bases lay outside the gene matches. CDR1 and CDR2 (germline): SGHDT, YYEEEE. CDR3 nucleotide sequence: TGTGCCAGCAGCTTGATTCGGGGGGGTGGAGAGCAGTACTTC. Translated: CASSLIRGGGEQYF.

The CDR3 bases are TGTGCCAGCAGCGTAGGGGGGGGCGCAGATACGCAGTATTTT. The encoded protein is CASSVGGGADTQYF. The chain carries TRBV9 and TRBJ2-3; possibly TRBD2 for D (7 bases). Germline-derived CDR1 and CDR2 are SGDLS and YYNGEE. V dropped 0 bases and J dropped 4 bases, with 9 bases sitting between them. The CDR3 spans 14 residues.

The chain carries TRBV10-3 and TRBJ2-2; weak D call: TRBD1 (5 bases). CDR1 and CDR2 from the germline V gene are ENHRY and SYGVKD. CDR3 length: 14 residues. Between the trimmed V and J ends, which lost 6 bases and 0 bases, there was a span of 8 bases. CDR3 sequence: CAISDSTNTGELFF. CDR3 nucleotide sequence: TGTGCCATCAGCGACAGCACGAACACCGGGGAGCTGTTTTTT.

The genes are TRBV6-5 and TRBJ1-6; D gene unclear. CDR3 length: 14 amino acids. Trimming took off 4 bases at V and 3 bases at J, with 7 bases between the two ends. Germline V gene data show CDR1 as MNHEY and CDR2 as SVGAGI. The CDR3 is CASSSGGYNSPLHF. CDR3 DNA: TGTGCCAGCAGTTCCGGTGGCTATAATTCACCCCTCCACTTT.

The CDR3 loop is CATRRGNTEAFF. The DNA for the CDR3 is TGTGCCACCCGTAGGGGGAATACTGAAGCTTTCTTT. The V and J genes are TRBV15 and TRBJ1-1; the D gene is possibly TRBD1 (6 bases). This CDR3 spans 12 amino acids. Germline V gene data show CDR1 as LNHNV and CDR2 as YYDKDF (reference sequence). V lost 8 bases, J lost 5 bases, and 12 bases lay in between.

The chain employs TRBV28 and TRBJ1-4; tentative D call: TRBD1 (5 bases). V was pared by 6 bases and J by 7 bases, with 21 bases between. In germline, CDR1 is MDHEN, CDR2 SYDVKM. The CDR3 contains 16 residues. CDR3 nucleotides: TGTGCCAGCAGACCAAGGGCATGGGGCAGTGGTGAAAAACTGTTTTTT. It translates to CASRPRAWGSGEKLFF.

This chain links TRBV2 with TRBJ2-2, with 8 bases matching TRBD2. This CDR3 spans 18 amino acids. Per the germline V gene, CDR1 is SNHLY and CDR2 is FYNNEI. With V trimmed by 4 bases and J by 2 bases, 12 bases remained unmatched. Here the CDR3 DNA reads TGTGCCAGCAGTGTGAAGGTACTGACTAGCGCCAACACCGGGGAGCTGTTTTTT. Its protein is CASSVKVLTSANTGELFF.

The V gene is TRBV9, the J gene TRBJ2-2; 7 nucleotides match TRBD2. CDR1 and CDR2 from the germline V gene are SGDLS and YYNGEE. V was pared by 5 bases and J by 5 bases, with 3 bases of the junction left unmatched. CDR3 size: 13 residues. The CDR3 region has the DNA TGTGCCAGCAGTCAGGGACTAACCGGGGAGCTGTTTTTT. Translation gives CASSQGLTGELFF.

V is TRBV5-1 and J is TRBJ1-1; D remains unclear. Per the germline V gene, CDR1 is SGHRS and CDR2 is YFSETQ. The CDR3 totals 14 residues. V was pared by 2 bases and J by 4 bases, with 12 bases between. CDR3 bases: TGCGCCAGCAGCTTAGCGGGGATTGCCACTGAAGCTTTCTTT. It encodes CASSLAGIATEAFF.

The chain combines TRBV18 with TRBJ1-4, with 7 nucleotides matching TRBD1. The CDR3 totals 15 residues. Germline CDR1 KGHSH, CDR2 LQKENI. Trimming removed 3 bases from V and 3 bases from J; junction bases left unmatched: 4. CDR3 region: CASSPHRGPNEKLFF. CDR3 nucleotides: TGTGCCAGCTCACCGCACAGGGGTCCTAATGAAAAACTGTTTTTT.

The CDR3 nucleotides are TGTGCCAGCAGCCCCAACGGGGGTTACGAGCAGTACTTC. Translation: CASSPNGGYEQYF. The chain employs TRBV11-3 and TRBJ2-7; D may be TRBD2 (6 bases). The V end lost 5 bases, the J end lost 4 bases, and 12 bases lay between the germline ends. Germline V gene sequence: CDR1 SGHNT, CDR2 YENEEA. The CDR3 is made up of 13 amino acids.

The chain recombines TRBV6-1 with TRBJ1-1, with 7 positions matching TRBD1. The CDR3 consists of 16 residues. V shed 4 bases, J shed 6 bases, and the junction held 14 bases outside the gene matches. Germline V gives CDR1 MNHNS, CDR2 SASEGT. The chain's CDR3 is CASSVRQGKLGPEAFF. Written as DNA, the CDR3 is TGTGCCAGCAGTGTCCGACAGGGAAAATTGGGGCCTGAAGCTTTCTTT.

This clone was picked up a small number of times. The chain joins TRBV28 to TRBJ2-2, with D perhaps TRBD2 (5 bases). The CDR3 has 13 residues. V dropped 7 bases and J dropped 4 bases, with 10 bases sitting between them. Per the germline V gene, CDR1 is MDHEN and CDR2 is SYDVKM. In nucleotides, the CDR3 is TGTGCCAGCATGAGGGATGTCACCGGGGAGCTGTTTTTT. Its protein product is CASMRDVTGELFF.

The chain employs TRBV10-3 and TRBJ2-7; possibly TRBD1 for D (5 bases). Trimming stripped 0 bases from V and 4 bases from J, with 10 bases between. CDR1 and CDR2 (germline): ENHRY, SYGVKD. This CDR3 comprises 14 residues. The CDR3 region is CAISESVQGYEQYF. CDR3 sequence (DNA): TGTGCCATCAGTGAGTCGGTTCAGGGATACGAGCAGTACTTC.

CDR3 protein: CSVLVTYEQYF. CDR3 nucleotide sequence: TGCAGCGTCCTAGTGACCTACGAGCAGTACTTC. The gene calls are TRBV29-1 and TRBJ2-7; D gene uncertain. This CDR3 spans 11 amino acids. The V end was cut by 6 bases, the J end by 2 bases, with 8 bases between. CDR1 SQVTM and CDR2 ANQGSEA come from the germline V gene.

This clone was seen a few times. This rearrangement joins TRBV7-3 to TRBJ1-2, with 9 bases aligning to TRBD1. This CDR3 has 15 amino acids. Germline V gives CDR1 SGHTA, CDR2 FQGTGA. V shed 5 bases and J 4 bases; nucleotides not matched to a gene: 8. The CDR3 DNA sequence: TGTGCCAGCAGCCCGAAGACAGGGGGAATCTATGGCTACACCTTC. Residues: CASSPKTGGIYGYTF.

The chain joins TRBV10-3 to TRBJ1-6; 7 bases agree with TRBD1. This CDR3 is 13 amino acids long. The junction had 8 bases not matched to a gene; V was cut back by 10 bases and J by 8 bases. Per the germline V gene, CDR1 is ENHRY and CDR2 is SYGVKD. CDR3 DNA sequence: TGTGCCACAGAGACAGGGTCCGATTCACCCCTCCACTTT. Translation gives CATETGSDSPLHF.

This clone was found once. This sequence joins TRBV5-8 and TRBJ2-7; tentative D call: TRBD2 (5 bases). With 0 bases removed from V and 2 bases from J, the gap between germline ends came to 18 bases. Germline V gives CDR1 SGHTS, CDR2 YDEGEE. The CDR3 covers 17 residues. The CDR3 reads CASSLDYSGEAAYEQYF. DNA for the CDR3: TGTGCCAGCAGCTTGGATTACAGCGGCGAGGCCGCCTACGAGCAGTACTTC.

The chain uses TRBV11-2 and TRBJ2-7; 9 bases agree with TRBD1. The J segment lost 7 bases and the V segment lost 6 bases, leaving 7 bases of the junction unmatched. The CDR3 length is 13 residues. Germline CDR1 and CDR2: SGHAT and FQNNGV. In DNA, the CDR3 is TGTGCCAGCAGGGGGACAGGGCGCTCGGAGCAGTACTTC. This codes for CASRGTGRSEQYF.

The chain carries TRBV12-5 and TRBJ2-7; 11 bases are a match to TRBD2. Unmatched junction bases numbered 6, after V lost 4 bases and J lost 4 bases. The CDR3 has 15 residues. CDR1 and CDR2 from the germline V gene are LGHNT and FRNRAP. As DNA, the CDR3 is TGTGCTAGTGGTTCATCGGGACTAGCGGAGTACGAGCAGTACTTC. Amino acids: CASGSSGLAEYEQYF.

The rearrangement links TRBV18 to TRBJ2-3; TRBD2 matches 8 bases. CDR3 length: 17 amino acids. The junction had 10 bases not matched to a gene; V was cut back by 2 bases and J by 3 bases. Germline CDR1 reads KGHSH; CDR2 reads LQKENI. In DNA form, the CDR3 reads TGTGCCAGCTCACCAAGTGCCGGACTAGCCGGGACAGATACGCAGTATTTT. Protein sequence: CASSPSAGLAGTDTQYF.

This chain uses TRBV5-1 with TRBJ2-3, with a possible D match to TRBD1 (5 bases). Germline V gives CDR1 SGHRS, CDR2 YFSETQ. This CDR3 region has 13 residues. The germline V and J ends were trimmed by 4 bases and 5 bases, with 11 bases remaining between them. Written as DNA, the CDR3 is TGCGCCAGCAGCCCGGACACAGTAGATACGCAGTATTTT. This sequence encodes CASSPDTVDTQYF. Using reference TRBV5-1 and TRBJ2-3 for the parts outside the CDR3, the full variable domain is KAGVTQTPRYLIKTRGQQVTLSCSPISGHRSVSWYQQTPGQGLQFLFEYFSETQRNKGNFPGRFSGRQFSNSRSEMNVSTLELGDSALYLCASSPDTVDTQYFGPGTRLTVL.

The chain has TRBV7-6 and TRBJ2-3; tentatively, D is TRBD1 (5 bases). V was clipped by 4 bases and J by 4 bases, with 15 bases between them. Germline CDR1 reads SGHVS; CDR2 reads FNYEAQ. The CDR3 is made up of 15 amino acids. In nucleotides, the CDR3 is TGTGCCAGCAGCTCCTCGACAGATACAGCAGATACGCAGTATTTT. Translating it yields CASSSSTDTADTQYF.